The 24 T cell receptor beta chains reported below all come from one sample, sequenced in a study of blood T cell repertoires in COVID-19. This table comes from immunoSEQ multiplex PCR, and its TCRdb copy is limited to in-frame clones, with some not included. Of 190,000 or so clones listed, approximately 82% are singletons. The sample comprised peripheral blood. The receptor set was obtained from a human donor with acute or convalescent COVID-19. The donor label of this sample is uncertain.

The chain uses TRBV10-3 and TRBJ1-5; 9 bases line up with TRBD1. V was clipped by 7 bases and J by 3 bases; unmatched bases: 4. This CDR3 contains 14 residues. CDR1 is ENHRY and CDR2 is SYGVKD in the germline V gene. The CDR3 is CAIKGTGINQPQHF. The CDR3 region has the DNA TGTGCCATCAAAGGGACAGGGATCAATCAGCCCCAGCATTTT.

The V gene is TRBV14, the J gene TRBJ2-7; possible D gene TRBD2, 5 bases. Trimming stripped 2 bases from V and 4 bases from J, with 15 bases between. This CDR3 is 15 amino acids long. CDR1 SGHDN and CDR2 FVKESK come from the germline V gene. CDR3: CASSQFPKGGYEQYF. CDR3 nucleotide sequence: TGTGCCAGCAGCCAATTTCCGAAGGGCGGGTACGAGCAGTACTTC.

The chain uses TRBV11-2 and TRBJ2-7, with D uncertain. The CDR3 is 15 amino acids. Germline lookup yields CDR1 SGHAT and CDR2 FQNNGV. V was trimmed by 0 bases and J by 5 bases, leaving 14 bases between them. The CDR3 bases are TGTGCCAGCAGCTTAGATTTTTCCTGGGCGAACGAGCAGTACTTC. This gives the protein CASSLDFSWANEQYF.

The rearrangement links TRBV29-1 to TRBJ1-2; 8 nucleotides align to TRBD1. J gave up 4 bases and V 3 bases, and 4 bases lay outside the gene matches. The CDR3 is 13 amino acids. From germline, CDR1 is SQVTM and CDR2 ANQGSEA. DNA for the CDR3: TGCAGCGTTGACAAGGACAGGGCCTATGGCTACACCTTC. Amino acid sequence: CSVDKDRAYGYTF.

The genes are TRBV5-1 and TRBJ2-1; 14 bases align to TRBD2. The CDR3 covers 17 residues. Germline V gene lookup returns CDR1 SGHRS and CDR2 YFSETQ. V trimming: 4 bases; J trimming: 6 bases; junction bases outside the gene matches: 9. This CDR3 is CASSAMSGTSGSNEQFF. The CDR3, as DNA: TGCGCCAGCAGCGCGATGTCCGGGACTAGCGGGAGCAATGAGCAGTTCTTC.

The V call is TRBV27, the J call TRBJ1-2; D not resolved. CDR1 is MNHEY, CDR2 SMNVEV, per germline (reference sequence). This CDR3 contains 13 residues. Trimming took 4 bases from V and 4 from J, leaving 10 bases between them. CDR3 DNA sequence: TGTGCCAGCAGTTCCCCCTTCGGCTATGGCTACACCTTC. Translation gives CASSSPFGYGYTF.

As concerns this clone: Relative to the germline gene, one junction end is altered; a read error may explain this. CDR3: CASSYARSTYTGEPFF. The CDR3 DNA is TGTGCCAGCAGTTACGCCCGGAGCACCTACACCGGGGAGCCGTTTTTT. The chain uses TRBV6-5 and TRBJ2-2; D may be TRBD2 (5 bases). CDR3 length equals 16 residues. From germline, CDR1 is MNHEY and CDR2 SVGAGI.

This clone was seen a handful of times. The chain links TRBV5-4 to TRBJ2-1, with D possibly matching TRBD2 (5 bases). The V gene lost 0 bases and the J gene lost 3 bases, with 10 bases spanning the gap. Germline lookup yields CDR1 SGHNT and CDR2 YYREEE (reference sequence). The CDR3 extends over 15 amino acids. CDR3 sequence: CASSLVLSGYNEQFF. The CDR3 bases are TGTGCCAGCAGCTTGGTGCTCAGCGGCTACAATGAGCAGTTCTTC.

The chain combines TRBV6-5 with TRBJ2-7, with a possible D match to TRBD2 (6 bases). V was pared by 7 bases and J by 4 bases, with 17 bases between. CDR3 size: 14 residues. Germline-derived CDR1 and CDR2 are MNHEY and SVGAGI. CDR3 amino acids: CASTFGSFGYEQYF. The CDR3 bases are TGTGCCAGCACGTTCGGGAGCTTTGGGTACGAGCAGTACTTC.

This clone was seen more than once but under ten times. V and J are TRBV3-1 (or the pseudogene TRBV3-2) and TRBJ2-5; 13 bases map to TRBD2. J was trimmed by 2 bases and V by 1 base; bases with no gene match: 4. From germline, CDR1 is LGHDT and CDR2 YNNKEL (reference sequence). This CDR3 is built from 17 residues. CDR3 loop: CASSQGTSGSRQETQYF. The DNA of the CDR3 is TGTGCCAGCAGCCAAGGGACTAGCGGGAGTCGGCAAGAGACCCAGTACTTC.

This clone appeared a few times. The chain employs TRBV6-2 or TRBV6-3 and TRBJ2-7; weak D call: TRBD1 (6 bases). Germline CDR1 reads MNHEY; CDR2 reads SVGEGT. V lost 0 bases and J 0 bases, leaving 12 bases between the germline ends. The CDR3 sequence is 16 residues long. CDR3 in amino acids: CASSYSMADSSYEQYF. The CDR3, as DNA: TGTGCCAGCAGTTACTCGATGGCGGACAGCTCCTACGAGCAGTACTTC.

The sample holds one count of this clone. The chain couples TRBV5-4 to TRBJ2-5, with a weak D call TRBD2 (6 bases). The CDR3 is 16 amino acids. Germline assignment: CDR1 SGHNT and CDR2 YYREEE (reference sequence). V was clipped by 0 bases and J by 1 base, with 13 bases between them. The CDR3 DNA sequence: TGTGCCAGCAGCTTGGCTCCCGGGAGAGGCCAAGAGACCCAGTACTTC. Translating it yields CASSLAPGRGQETQYF.

This clone was found once. This chain joins TRBV28 and TRBJ1-2; weak D call: TRBD1 (5 bases). V lost 4 bases, J lost 2 bases, and 8 bases lay in between. The CDR3 consists of 13 residues. Germline CDR1 is MDHEN and CDR2 is SYDVKM. The CDR3 nucleotides are TGTGCCAGCAGTTCCCGACAGAACTATGGCTACACCTTC. Translation gives CASSSRQNYGYTF.

The chain uses TRBV27 and TRBJ2-5, with a possible D match to TRBD1 (6 bases). Germline CDR1 is MNHEY and CDR2 is SMNVEV (reference sequence). The CDR3 is 13 amino acids. V dropped 5 bases and J dropped 4 bases, with 11 bases sitting between them. The CDR3 DNA sequence: TGTGCCAGCAGTCCGTGGGGGCGAGAGACCCAGTACTTC. This codes for CASSPWGRETQYF.

This clone was counted a single time. The chain employs TRBV9 and TRBJ2-1; TRBD2 matches at 7 bases. The CDR3 has 15 residues. Germline V gene data show CDR1 as SGDLS and CDR2 as YYNGEE. Trimming cost V 2 bases and J 5 bases; bases outside gene matches: 7. The CDR3 bases are TGTGCCAGCAGCGTCCGATCCGGGACTAACAATGAGCAGTTCTTC. The encoded protein is CASSVRSGTNNEQFF.

This chain uses TRBV2 with TRBJ1-5; 8 bases are a match to TRBD1. Germline V gene data show CDR1 as SNHLY and CDR2 as FYNNEI. The ends lost 3 bases at V and 5 bases at J; junction bases unmatched: 6. CDR3 length: 15 amino acids. The CDR3 bases are TGTGCCAGCAGTGACGGACAGGGAAATTATCAGCCCCAGCATTTT. Translating gives CASSDGQGNYQPQHF.

The rearrangement joins TRBV27 to TRBJ2-1, with 12 nucleotides matching TRBD2. Per the germline V gene, CDR1 is MNHEY and CDR2 is SMNVEV (reference sequence). This CDR3 contains 18 residues. J gave up 4 bases and V 2 bases, and 9 bases lay outside the gene matches. This CDR3 reads CASSLVLTSGSKYNEQFF. In DNA, the CDR3 is TGTGCCAGCAGTTTAGTTCTGACTAGCGGGAGTAAGTACAATGAGCAGTTCTTC.

In DNA form, the CDR3 reads TGTGCCAGCAGTGAAATGTTAGCGGGAAGGAATGAGCAGTTCTTC. This encodes CASSEMLAGRNEQFF. This chain joins TRBV2 and TRBJ2-1; 8 bases are shared with TRBD2. Germline V CDR1 and CDR2: SNHLY, FYNNEI. The CDR3 extends over 15 amino acids. V was pared by 2 bases and J by 7 bases, with 7 bases of the junction left unmatched.

This chain joins TRBV4-3 and TRBJ1-2; TRBD1 might be the D (6 bases). Trimming left V 0 bases short and J 5 bases short, with 13 bases between. The CDR3 extends over 15 amino acids. CDR1 and CDR2 from the germline V gene are LGHNA and YSLEER. Here the CDR3 DNA reads TGCGCCAGCAGCCAAGATGTAGACAGGCCTTATGGCTACACCTTC. As protein: CASSQDVDRPYGYTF.

The V and J genes are TRBV18 and TRBJ2-4; tentative D call: TRBD2 (5 bases). The V end lost 4 bases, the J end lost 0 bases, and 10 bases lay between the germline ends. The CDR3 loop spans 15 amino acids. Germline loops: CDR1 KGHSH, CDR2 LQKENI. The CDR3 is CASSLRTVAKNIQYF. The CDR3 nucleotides read TGTGCCAGCTCACTGAGGACTGTAGCCAAAAACATTCAGTACTTC.

J is TRBJ2-3 and V is TRBV24-1; D ambiguous. V lost 3 bases to trimming and J lost 0 bases, with 3 bases between them. CDR1 KGHDR and CDR2 SFDVKD come from the germline V gene. The CDR3 covers 13 residues. CDR3 sequence (DNA): TGTGCCACCAGTGATGGCAGCACAGATACGCAGTATTTT. It yields the protein CATSDGSTDTQYF.

V is TRBV3-1 (or the pseudogene TRBV3-2) and J is TRBJ2-1; 11 bases agree with TRBD2. Germline assignment: CDR1 LGHDT and CDR2 YNNKEL (reference sequence). V was clipped by 4 bases and J by 9 bases; unmatched bases: 14. CDR3 length: 17 amino acids. This CDR3 reads CASSLHGTSGRRVEQFF. CDR3 nucleotide sequence: TGTGCCAGCAGCCTGCACGGTACTAGCGGGAGAAGGGTTGAGCAGTTCTTC.

This chain connects TRBV7-3 to TRBJ1-2; 7 bases are shared with TRBD1. Trimming took 0 bases from V and 4 from J; bases not matched to a gene: 2. The CDR3 consists of 14 residues. The germline V gene has CDR1 SGHTA and CDR2 FQGTGA. CDR3 DNA: TGTGCCAGCAGCTTAACCCGGACAGGCTATGGCTACACCTTC. The encoded protein is CASSLTRTGYGYTF.

The V call is TRBV10-3, the J call TRBJ1-6; a weak D match, TRBD1 (5 bases). The CDR3 length is 14 residues. Germline V CDR1 and CDR2: ENHRY, SYGVKD. Trimming left V 4 bases short and J 10 bases short, with 14 bases between. CDR3 coding DNA: TGTGCCATCAGTGGGGGGGGATATGGCTCACCCCTCCACTTT. The encoded protein is CAISGGGYGSPLHF.